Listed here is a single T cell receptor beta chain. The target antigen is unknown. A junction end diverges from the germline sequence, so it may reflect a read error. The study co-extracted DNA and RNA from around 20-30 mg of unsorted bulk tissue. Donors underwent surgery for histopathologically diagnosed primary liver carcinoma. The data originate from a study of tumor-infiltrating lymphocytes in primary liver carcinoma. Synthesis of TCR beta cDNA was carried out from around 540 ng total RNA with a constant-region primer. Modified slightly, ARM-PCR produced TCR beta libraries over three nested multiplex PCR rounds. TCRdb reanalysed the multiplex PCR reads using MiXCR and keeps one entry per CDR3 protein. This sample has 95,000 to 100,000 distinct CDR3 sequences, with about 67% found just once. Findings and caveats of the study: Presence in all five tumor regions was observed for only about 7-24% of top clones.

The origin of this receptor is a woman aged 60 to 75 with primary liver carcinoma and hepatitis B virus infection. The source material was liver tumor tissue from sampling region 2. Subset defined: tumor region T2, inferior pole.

CDR3 DNA sequence: TGCAGCGTTGTGCCTAGAGGTGGGAGCACAGATACGCAGTTTTTT. It encodes CSVVPRGGSTDTQFF. The V call is TRBV29-1, the J call TRBJ2-3; tentative D call: TRBD2 (5 bases). Germline assignment: CDR1 SQVTM and CDR2 ANQGSEA. CDR3 size: 15 residues.